The 32 T cell receptor beta chains listed next were all sequenced from one sample in a study of T cells in Graves' hyperthyroidism and ophthalmopathy. What was amplified from RNA transcripts were TCR beta CDR3 regions. The primer set for the first-round RT-PCR of the TCR CDR3 was HTBI. TCRdb ran MiXCR on the multiplex PCR reads and lists one entry per CDR3 protein. This sample has around 600,000 distinct CDR3 sequences, with roughly 15% found just once. Specimen: blood. Receptors originate from a woman in her fifties or sixties with Graves' ophthalmopathy.

Ten or more counts support this clonotype. This chain uses TRBV7-2 with TRBJ2-3; TRBD2 aligns across 10 bases. CDR1 SGHTA and CDR2 FQGNSA come from the germline V gene. Unmatched junction bases numbered 9, after V lost 5 bases and J lost 4 bases. The CDR3 contains 16 residues. CDR3 amino acids: CASSLQAGGRPDTQYF. DNA for the CDR3: TGTGCCAGCAGCCTGCAAGCGGGAGGGCGGCCAGATACGCAGTATTTT.

In this sample, this clonotype turned up many times. The rearrangement links TRBV28 to TRBJ1-2; weak D call: TRBD1 (5 bases). From germline, CDR1 is MDHEN and CDR2 SYDVKM. The germline V and J ends were trimmed by 7 bases and 3 bases, with 12 bases remaining between them. There are 13 residues in the CDR3. As DNA, the CDR3 is TGTGCCAGCACCCCCGGGGGATACTATGGCTACACCTTC. As protein: CASTPGGYYGYTF.

The chain has TRBV6-1 and TRBJ1-1; no clear D. Trimming left V 8 bases short and J 6 bases short, with 16 bases between. Germline CDR1 MNHNS, CDR2 SASEGT. The CDR3 has 13 residues. The CDR3 DNA reads as TGTGCCAGCTCCCGACCTGAGGTGGCTGAAGCTTTCTTT. Its translation is CASSRPEVAEAFF.

This clonotype was counted only a few times. The CDR3 here is CATSRDAGLASTSGRLGELFF. The CDR3 region has the DNA TGTGCCACCAGCAGAGATGCCGGACTAGCAAGTACTAGCGGGAGGCTGGGGGAGCTGTTTTTT. The chain uses TRBV15 and TRBJ2-2; 12 nucleotides match TRBD2. The germline V gene has CDR1 LNHNV and CDR2 YYDKDF (reference sequence). The CDR3 is 21 amino acids. V was pared by 0 bases and J by 8 bases, with 19 bases of the junction left unmatched.

The chain combines TRBV4-2 with TRBJ2-7; 14 positions agree with TRBD2. The germline gives CDR1 LGHNA, CDR2 YNFKEQ. The CDR3 has 19 residues. Trimming removed 4 bases from V and 4 bases from J; junction bases left unmatched: 15. The CDR3 spells CASSLHPGLAGEPGYEQYF. DNA for the CDR3: TGTGCCAGCAGCCTTCACCCGGGACTAGCGGGAGAGCCAGGTTACGAGCAGTACTTC.

Ten or more counts support this clonotype. The rearrangement uses TRBV5-6 and TRBJ2-7, with TRBD1 identical over 7 bases. CDR1 and CDR2 (germline): SGHDT, YYEEEE. The CDR3 loop spans 15 amino acids. V was clipped by 2 bases and J by 0 bases; unmatched bases: 5. CDR3 coding DNA: TGTGCCAGCAGCTTACAGACAGGGAACTCCTACGAGCAGTACTTC. Translation gives CASSLQTGNSYEQYF.

This clonotype was observed a single time. A much more abundant neighbour one base away suggests this may be a read error. J is TRBJ2-1 and V is TRBV3-2; the table assigns TRBD2, which was not confirmed against the DNA. TRBV3-2 is an annotated pseudogene. The CDR3 spans 20 residues. Here the CDR3 reads CASSQPDRTNRPGPYNEQFF. In DNA, the CDR3 is TGTGCCAGCAGCCAACCCGATCGGACTAACCGACCAGGCCCCTACAATGAGCAGTTCTTC.

This chain uses TRBV20-1 with TRBJ1-4; TRBD1 matches at 7 bases. Trimming cost V 0 bases and J 7 bases; bases outside gene matches: 8. The germline V gene has CDR1 DFQATT and CDR2 SNEGSKA (reference sequence). The CDR3 covers 15 residues. The CDR3 region is CSARDRQGGSEKLFF. CDR3 bases: TGCAGTGCTAGAGATCGACAGGGCGGGAGTGAAAAACTGTTTTTT.

This clonotype was observed a few times. This rearrangement joins TRBV14 to TRBJ2-7, with D perhaps assigned TRBD1 or TRBD2 (6 bases each). CDR3 length equals 14 residues. Germline lookup yields CDR1 SGHDN and CDR2 FVKESK. The V and J ends lost 7 bases and 4 bases respectively, with 17 bases between them. Here the CDR3 reads CASNYGGGIYEQYF. CDR3 DNA: TGTGCCAGCAACTACGGGGGCGGAATTTACGAGCAGTACTTC.

This chain joins TRBV28 and TRBJ2-5, with 12 nucleotides matching TRBD2. Looked up from germline, CDR1 is MDHEN and CDR2 is SYDVKM. The CDR3 has 17 amino acids. The V and J ends lost 6 bases and 5 bases, in that order; junction bases with no gene match: 13. The DNA of the CDR3 is TGTGCCAGCAGCTCTCCGGGACTAGCGGGCCAAGTGGAGACCCAGTACTTC. Protein: CASSSPGLAGQVETQYF.

This clonotype has more than one count but fewer than ten. J is TRBJ2-5 and V is TRBV14; possible D gene TRBD2, 5 bases. The CDR3 runs 13 residues. Germline V gene data show CDR1 as SGHDN and CDR2 as FVKESK. Trimming shortened V by 1 base and J by 4 bases, and 7 bases separated the two germline ends. CDR3 bases: TGTGCCAGCAGCCAAGTGCTAGCAGAGACCCAGTACTTC. Its translation is CASSQVLAETQYF.

CDR3 sequence (DNA): TGTGCCAGCAGAAAACAGGGGGCTGGCACAGATACGCAGTATTTT. It translates to CASRKQGAGTDTQYF. The chain employs TRBV6-2 or TRBV6-3 and TRBJ2-3, with 9 bases matching TRBD1. Trimming took 6 bases from V and 1 from J; bases not matched to a gene: 5. Germline V gene sequence: CDR1 MNHEY, CDR2 SVGEGT. The CDR3 consists of 15 residues.

There are many counts of this clonotype. This chain links TRBV25-1 with TRBJ2-1; 9 positions match TRBD2. Trimming cost V 0 bases and J 8 bases; bases outside gene matches: 11. This CDR3 region has 17 residues. Germline assignment: CDR1 MGHDK and CDR2 SYGVNS. The CDR3 DNA follows: TGTGCCAGCAGTGAATACGGCGGGAGGGCCGGAGGGGATGAGCAGTTCTTC. Its protein product is CASSEYGGRAGGDEQFF.

This clonotype was counted at least ten times. This chain links TRBV7-6 with TRBJ2-5; 15 bases align to TRBD2. V shed 5 bases, J shed 5 bases, and the junction held 6 bases outside the gene matches. The length of the CDR3 is 16 residues. The germline gives CDR1 SGHVS, CDR2 FNYEAQ. In DNA, the CDR3 is TGTGCCAGCAGCAGGACTAGCGGGAGGGTACGGGAGACCCAGTACTTC. Translation gives CASSRTSGRVRETQYF. Combining the CDR3 with reference TRBV7-6 and TRBJ2-5 gives the whole variable domain GAGVSQSPRYKVTKRGQDVALRCDPISGHVSLYWYRQALGQGPEFLTYFNYEAQQDKSGLPNDRFSAERPEGSISTLTIQRTEQRDSAMYRCASSRTSGRVRETQYFGPGTRLLVL.

This clonotype was recorded many times. The gene calls are TRBV12-3 or TRBV12-4 and TRBJ1-6; D might be TRBD1 (6 bases). V lost 4 bases, J lost 8 bases, and 9 bases lay in between. CDR3 length: 13 amino acids. CDR3 coding DNA: TGTGCCAGCAGTTCCCACAGGGATTCACCCCTCCACTTT. As protein: CASSSHRDSPLHF.

The sample holds many counts of this clonotype. The chain combines TRBV27 with TRBJ2-1, with 9 bases aligning to TRBD1. V shed 7 bases, J shed 5 bases, and the junction held 9 bases outside the gene matches. The CDR3 totals 15 residues. Germline values: CDR1 MNHEY, CDR2 SMNVEV (reference sequence). The CDR3 sequence is CASISGTGSNNEQFF. The CDR3 nucleotides read TGTGCCAGCATCTCTGGGACAGGGTCAAACAATGAGCAGTTCTTC.

This clonotype was counted ten times or more. The rearrangement links TRBV7-2 to TRBJ2-3; the match to TRBD1 covers 10 bases. Per the germline V gene, CDR1 is SGHTA and CDR2 is FQGNSA. This CDR3 comprises 18 residues. With 0 bases clipped from V and 2 bases from J, the junction kept 8 bases outside the gene matches. The CDR3 nucleotides are TGTGCCAGCAGCTTAGCGCGGACAGGGGGAAGTAACACAGATACGCAGTATTTT. This codes for CASSLARTGGSNTDTQYF.

This clonotype was picked up many times. This chain uses TRBV28 with TRBJ2-2; D ambiguous. There are 12 residues in the CDR3. V lost 6 bases, J lost 7 bases, and 9 bases lay in between. Per germline, CDR1 MDHEN and CDR2 SYDVKM. In DNA form, the CDR3 reads TGTGCCAGCAGCCGAAGGGTCGGGGAGCTGTTTTTT. It specifies CASSRRVGELFF.

This clonotype showed up just a few times. The gene calls are TRBV7-6 and TRBJ1-5; D gene uncertain. Germline loops: CDR1 SGHVS, CDR2 FNYEAQ. V lost 1 base and J 2 bases, leaving 12 bases between the germline ends. This CDR3 contains 16 residues. The CDR3 DNA reads as TGTGCCAGCAGCTTAGGGACGAGAGGTGGCAATCAGCCCCAGCATTTT. It encodes CASSLGTRGGNQPQHF. Full variable domain (outside the CDR3, taken from reference TRBV7-6 and TRBJ1-5): GAGVSQSPRYKVTKRGQDVALRCDPISGHVSLYWYRQALGQGPEFLTYFNYEAQQDKSGLPNDRFSAERPEGSISTLTIQRTEQRDSAMYRCASSLGTRGGNQPQHFGDGTRLSIL.

This clonotype was seen a handful of times. The V call is TRBV20-1, the J call TRBJ2-7; 9 nucleotides align to TRBD2. The germline V gene has CDR1 DFQATT and CDR2 SNEGSKA (reference sequence). The length of the CDR3 is 14 residues. V shed 0 bases and J 4 bases; nucleotides not matched to a gene: 4. The CDR3 DNA reads TGCAGTGCTAGAGACGAGCGGGAGGTATACGAGCAGTACTTC. Its protein is CSARDEREVYEQYF.

The V and J genes are TRBV19 and TRBJ1-1; the match to TRBD1 covers 8 bases. Per the germline V gene, CDR1 is LNHDA and CDR2 is SQIVND (reference sequence). The CDR3 totals 14 residues. The trim removed 6 bases at V and 6 bases at J, leaving 9 bases unmatched. This chain's CDR3 is CASRANDRGAEAFF. CDR3 bases: TGTGCCAGTAGGGCAAACGACAGGGGAGCTGAAGCTTTCTTT.

This clonotype was detected many times. This sequence joins TRBV6-1 and TRBJ2-7; no clear D gene. Trimming stripped 6 bases from V and 6 bases from J, with 9 bases between. The CDR3 loop spans 11 amino acids. CDR1 MNHNS and CDR2 SASEGT come from the germline V gene. The CDR3 protein is CASRSSIEQYF. The CDR3 DNA follows: TGTGCCAGCAGAAGCTCGATCGAGCAGTACTTC.

This clonotype has only a few counts. The V gene is TRBV6-1, the J gene TRBJ2-5, with 11 nucleotides matching TRBD2. From germline, CDR1 is MNHNS and CDR2 SASEGT. The CDR3 has 18 residues. Trimming at V came to 6 bases and at J to 5 bases, leaving 17 bases not matched to a gene. The CDR3 protein is CASRKQGPLAGVKETQYF. CDR3 DNA sequence: TGTGCCAGCAGAAAACAGGGGCCACTAGCGGGAGTTAAGGAGACCCAGTACTTC.

At least ten counts were recorded for this clonotype. The CDR3 DNA sequence: TGTGCCAGCAGCTTAGACATCGGATTTTCATACTACAATGAGCAGTTCTTC. Residues: CASSLDIGFSYYNEQFF. The chain carries TRBV7-9 and TRBJ2-1; D is unclear. Trimming shortened V by 1 base and J by 3 bases, and 16 bases separated the two germline ends. Germline CDR1 and CDR2: SEHNR and FQNEAQ (reference sequence). CDR3 size: 17 residues.

V gene TRBV7-9 combines with J gene TRBJ2-1, with 11 bases matching TRBD2. CDR3 length equals 16 residues. Losses at the gene ends were 2 bases for V and 8 bases for J; bases not matched to a gene: 8. CDR1 and CDR2 from the germline V gene are SEHNR and FQNEAQ (reference sequence). The CDR3 DNA reads TGTGCCAGCAGCTTAAAAACTAGCGGGAGAGGCTATGAGCAGTTCTTC. Its protein is CASSLKTSGRGYEQFF.

This clonotype was found many times. This chain connects TRBV20-1 to TRBJ2-1, with a possible D match to TRBD1 (6 bases). The CDR3 runs to 14 residues. The V gene lost 5 bases and the J gene lost 5 bases, with 16 bases spanning the gap. Germline CDR1 and CDR2: DFQATT and SNEGSKA (reference sequence). This chain's CDR3 is CSAHSGQLNNEQFF. CDR3 in DNA: TGCAGTGCTCACAGCGGACAGCTCAACAATGAGCAGTTCTTC.

V usage is TRBV15 and J usage is TRBJ2-7; 8 bases fit TRBD2. CDR3 size: 16 residues. J gave up 3 bases and V 1 base, and 8 bases lay outside the gene matches. Germline loops: CDR1 LNHNV, CDR2 YYDKDF (reference sequence). CDR3 nucleotide sequence: TGTGCCACCAGCAGAGTAGTGACTAGCGACATCTACGAGCAGTACTTC. This gives the protein CATSRVVTSDIYEQYF.

V usage is TRBV2 and J usage is TRBJ2-7, with TRBD1 identical over 8 bases. After removal of 4 bases from V and 5 bases from J, the junction contained 13 bases not matched to a gene. The CDR3 length is 16 residues. Germline assignment: CDR1 SNHLY and CDR2 FYNNEI. The CDR3 is CASSVYIGAGGNEQYF. The CDR3 DNA is TGTGCCAGCAGTGTGTATATCGGGGCAGGGGGCAACGAGCAGTACTTC.

This clonotype turned up a few times. The CDR3 is CSASATSGHYNEQFF. Here the CDR3 DNA reads TGCAGTGCTAGCGCCACTAGCGGGCACTACAATGAGCAGTTCTTC. The rearrangement joins TRBV20-1 to TRBJ2-1; 9 bases agree with TRBD2. The germline gives CDR1 DFQATT, CDR2 SNEGSKA (reference sequence). The CDR3 runs to 15 residues. V trimming: 3 bases; J trimming: 3 bases; junction bases outside the gene matches: 6.

This clonotype came up a few times. The chain links TRBV19 to TRBJ2-4; 7 bases are shared with TRBD1. V dropped 5 bases and J dropped 3; count of bases not matched to a gene: 1. Looked up from germline, CDR1 is LNHDA and CDR2 is SQIVND (reference sequence). The CDR3 runs 13 residues. CDR3 coding DNA: TGTGCCAGTAGTCGGGACAGCAAAAACATTCAGTACTTC. Its translation: CASSRDSKNIQYF.

This clonotype occurred a few times. For the CDR3, the DNA is TGTGCCAGCAGTTTAGTTAGGGGGTATGGCTACACCTTC. It translates to CASSLVRGYGYTF. This chain links TRBV27 with TRBJ1-2; a weak D match, TRBD1 (6 bases). V was trimmed by 2 bases and J by 5 bases, leaving 9 bases between them. Germline assignment: CDR1 MNHEY and CDR2 SMNVEV (reference sequence). This CDR3 is built from 13 residues.

This clonotype came up many times. The rearrangement links TRBV20-1 to TRBJ2-1; the match to TRBD2 covers 8 bases. Unmatched junction bases numbered 6, after V lost 4 bases and J lost 4 bases. This CDR3 has 14 residues. CDR1 and CDR2 from the germline V gene are DFQATT and SNEGSKA (reference sequence). The CDR3 reads CSANRLALYNEQFF. The CDR3 coding sequence is TGCAGTGCTAACCGACTAGCGTTATACAATGAGCAGTTCTTC.